These 15 T cell receptor beta chains were sequenced from one sample in a study of patients and donors after allogeneic stem cell transplantation. Using its own MiXCR run on the RT-PCR reads, TCRdb lists one record per CDR3 protein. The sample has 400,000 to 500,000 distinct CDR3 sequences, 16% seen once. Sequenced input: blood, either unsorted or a sorted T cell fraction (not recorded which). The receptors originated from a human donor who was either an allogeneic HSCT recipient or a stem cell or donor lymphocyte infusion donor (not recorded which). It is not recorded whose cells these are; they may come from a transplant donor.

This clonotype was seen a few times. This chain joins TRBV4-1 and TRBJ2-1; possible D gene TRBD1, 7 bases. V shed 1 base and J shed 6 bases, with 16 bases lying between them. The CDR3 is 16 amino acids. Per germline, CDR1 MGHRA and CDR2 YSYEKL. The CDR3 DNA sequence: TGCGCCAGCAGCCAAGGGTCCAGGGGGGAAATCAATGAGCAGTTCTTC. Its protein product is CASSQGSRGEINEQFF.

The chain uses TRBV15 and TRBJ2-7, with 7 bases lining up with TRBD2. The CDR3 sequence is 12 residues long. Per germline, CDR1 LNHNV and CDR2 YYDKDF (reference sequence). The V gene end was trimmed by 0 bases and the J gene end by 12 bases; junction bases not matched to a gene: 5. In DNA form, the CDR3 reads TGTGCCACCAGCAGAGATGGGAGGGATCGGTACTTC. Amino acid sequence: CATSRDGRDRYF.

The rearrangement joins TRBV25-1 to TRBJ2-5, with D maybe TRBD2 (6 bases). CDR3 length: 13 amino acids. Germline CDR1 MGHDK, CDR2 SYGVNS. Trimming pared 7 bases from V and 4 bases from J, leaving 13 bases between. CDR3 nucleotide sequence: TGTGCCAGCAAAGAGGGGCGGGGAGAGACCCAGTACTTC. Translation: CASKEGRGETQYF.

In its sample, this clonotype was seen a few times. J is TRBJ1-2 and V is TRBV7-8; maybe TRBD1 (5 bases). Germline CDR1 SGHVS, CDR2 FQNEAQ. The CDR3 contains 15 residues. V was clipped by 5 bases and J by 3 bases, with 16 bases between them. The CDR3 loop reads CASSLGGGGDYGYTF. The DNA for the CDR3 is TGTGCCAGCAGCCTAGGTGGCGGAGGGGACTATGGCTACACCTTC.

This clonotype came up a few times. The rearrangement joins TRBV20-1 to TRBJ2-7, with 8 bases lining up with TRBD2. The CDR3 is 13 amino acids. Germline trimming cut 5 bases from V and 2 bases from J; bases unmatched to any gene: 5. The germline CDR1 and CDR2 sequences are DFQATT and SNEGSKA (reference sequence). CDR3 DNA sequence: TGCAGTGCTGGACTAGCAGCCACCTACGAGCAGTACTTC. Translation: CSAGLAATYEQYF.

This clonotype was observed a few times. This chain links TRBV5-6 with TRBJ2-1; 10 positions match TRBD1. V lost 8 bases, J lost 4 bases, and 9 bases stayed unmatched. Germline V gene data show CDR1 as SGHDT and CDR2 as YYEEEE. The CDR3 has 15 amino acids. The CDR3 bases are TGTGCCAGTCTATCCCGGGACAGGGGTTACAATGAGCAGTTCTTC. Its protein product is CASLSRDRGYNEQFF.

This clonotype was observed a handful of times. The V and J genes are TRBV2 and TRBJ1-1, with a possible D match to TRBD1 (5 bases). V was cut by 2 bases and J by 0 bases, with 7 bases left in between. In germline, CDR1 is SNHLY, CDR2 FYNNEI. The CDR3 runs 14 residues. The CDR3 is CASSETQVNTEAFF. The DNA of the CDR3 is TGTGCCAGCAGTGAAACACAGGTGAACACTGAAGCTTTCTTT.

This clonotype has just a few counts. J is TRBJ1-3 and V is TRBV4-2; maybe TRBD1 (6 bases). V lost 0 bases and J 0 bases, leaving 15 bases between the germline ends. Germline V gives CDR1 LGHNA, CDR2 YNFKEQ. The CDR3 loop spans 18 amino acids. CDR3 protein: CASSQELGGRNSGNTIYF. The CDR3 DNA reads TGTGCCAGCAGCCAAGAATTAGGGGGTAGAAACTCTGGAAACACCATATATTTT.

The rearrangement joins TRBV28 to TRBJ2-3; TRBD2 agrees at 9 bases. CDR3 length equals 16 residues. The germline V gene encodes CDR1 MDHEN and CDR2 SYDVKM. The V and J ends lost 4 bases and 4 bases, in that order; junction bases with no gene match: 9. CDR3 nucleotide sequence: TGTGCCAGCAGTTCCATAGCGGGAGAGCCCTCAGATACGCAGTATTTT. Translated, it gives CASSSIAGEPSDTQYF.

The chain is built from TRBV4-1 and TRBJ2-3; D call uncertain. CDR1 and CDR2 (germline): MGHRA, YSYEKL. Trimming left V 1 base short and J 9 bases short, with 14 bases between. The CDR3 length is 14 residues. CDR3 amino acids: CASSQGFWAQTQYF. CDR3 DNA sequence: TGCGCCAGCAGCCAAGGGTTCTGGGCGCAGACGCAGTATTTT.

This clonotype was picked up a small number of times. The chain couples TRBV20-1 to TRBJ1-5; D perhaps matches TRBD1 (5 bases). This CDR3 is built from 18 residues. Germline loops: CDR1 DFQATT, CDR2 SNEGSKA (reference sequence). Trimming removed 3 bases at V and 2 bases at J, with 23 bases between. CDR3 coding DNA: TGCAGTGCTAGCCTTGGGGCATCCAAAAGGTACGGCAATCAGCCCCAGCATTTT. This sequence encodes CSASLGASKRYGNQPQHF.

The J gene is TRBJ2-2, the V gene TRBV5-5, with 9 bases identical to TRBD2. V lost 1 base to trimming and J lost 6 bases; unmatched junction nucleotides: 4. This CDR3 has 15 amino acids. Germline values: CDR1 SGHKS, CDR2 YYEKEE (reference sequence). CDR3 bases: TGTGCCAGCAGCTTGTGGGCGGGAGGGCCCGGGGAGCTGTTTTTT. Translated, it gives CASSLWAGGPGELFF.

This sequence joins TRBV10-3 and TRBJ2-1; TRBD1 aligns across 7 bases. The ends lost 5 bases at V and 7 bases at J; junction bases unmatched: 2. This CDR3 comprises 12 residues. Germline V lookup: CDR1 ENHRY, CDR2 SYGVKD. CDR3: CAISYRGNEQFF. CDR3 DNA: TGTGCCATCAGTTACAGGGGTAATGAGCAGTTCTTC.

This clonotype has a count of ten or more. The CDR3, as DNA: TGTGCCAGCAGTCTCAAAACCGGGGAGCTGTTTTTT. It encodes CASSLKTGELFF. The rearrangement links TRBV7-9 to TRBJ2-2; no definite D call. The germline CDR1 and CDR2 sequences are SEHNR and FQNEAQ (reference sequence). The CDR3 has 12 amino acids. V lost 6 bases and J 5 bases, leaving 7 bases between the germline ends.

Concerning this clonotype: It is unclear where the CDR3 begins or ends on the DNA, so no DNA is shown, and the CDR3 is as TCRdb lists it. The J gene is TRBJ2-1, the V gene TRBV7-2; the DNA was not used to check the table's D call, TRBD2. Germline CDR1 is SGHTA and CDR2 is FQGNSA. 13 amino acids form the CDR3, both terminal residues included. The CDR3 reads CASSLVAGGASTF.